This is a list of T cell receptor beta chains from one sample in a study of shared clonotypes between healthy human individuals. Profiling relied on immunoSEQ multiplex PCR, and the TCRdb table lists in-frame clones only, not all of them. The repertoire holds hundreds of thousands of clones, with around 80% as singletons. Sample: PBMCs. These receptors were taken from a woman in her forties in good health. Some clones in this sample may be carry-over from other donors' samples. CDR3s include the opening cysteine and the closing phenylalanine or tryptophan. The order of the fields is V gene, CDR3 length, J gene, D gene, clone size, CDR3 protein, CDR3 DNA. The D gene is left open where the match is weak. Clone size is not always given. Where it is, it says once, few, many or a class for expanded clones.

V: TRBV4-2
length: 17
J: TRBJ2-3
D: TRBD2
size: .
CDR3: CASSQLAGGPSTDTQYF
DNA: TGTGCCAGCAGCCAACTAGCGGGAGGACCTAGCACAGATACGCAGTATTTT

V: TRBV28
length: 15
J: TRBJ1-5
D: TRBD1
size: .
CDR3: CASSLGDRGRQPQHF
DNA: TGTGCCAGCAGTTTGGGGGACAGGGGGAGGCAGCCCCAGCATTTT

V: TRBV18
length: 14
J: TRBJ1-2
D: .
size: .
CDR3: CASSPASGVYGYTF
DNA: TGTGCCAGCTCTCCTGCCTCGGGGGTCTATGGCTACACCTTC

V: TRBV11-3
length: 13
J: TRBJ2-7
D: TRBD1
size: few
CDR3: CASSQGQNYEQYF
DNA: TGTGCCAGCAGCCAGGGACAGAACTACGAGCAGTACTTC

V: TRBV9
length: 13
J: TRBJ2-5
D: TRBD1
size: many
CDR3: CASSVTGQETQYF
DNA: TGTGCCAGCAGCGTGACAGGGCAAGAGACCCAGTACTTC

V: TRBV10-1
length: 16
J: TRBJ2-5
D: .
size: .
CDR3: CASSEPILANQETQYF
DNA: TGCGCCAGCAGTGAGCCGATCCTGGCGAACCAAGAGACCCAGTACTTC

V: TRBV6-6
length: 13
J: TRBJ2-2
D: .
size: .
CDR3: CASSSPPPGELFF
DNA: TGTGCCAGCAGCTCCCCTCCCCCCGGGGAGCTGTTTTTT

V: TRBV5-1
length: 15
J: TRBJ2-1
D: TRBD2
size: .
CDR3: CASSLSSGGYNEQFF
DNA: TGCGCCAGCAGCTTGTCTAGCGGGGGGTACAATGAGCAGTTCTTC

V: TRBV30
length: 18
J: TRBJ2-3
D: TRBD2
size: .
CDR3: CAWSVTLRSGSGTDTQYF
DNA: TGTGCCTGGAGTGTTACCCTTAGGAGCGGGAGTGGCACAGATACGCAGTATTTT

V: TRBV5-1
length: 13
J: TRBJ2-5
D: TRBD1
size: .
CDR3: CASKRQGRETQYF
DNA: TGCGCCAGCAAACGACAGGGTCGGGAGACCCAGTACTTC

V: TRBV29-1
length: 13
J: TRBJ2-7
D: .
size: few
CDR3: CSVEVSQGYEQYF
DNA: TGCAGCGTTGAAGTTTCACAGGGTTACGAGCAGTACTTC

V: TRBV7-2
length: 17
J: TRBJ1-2
D: .
size: .
CDR3: CASSLIVGAYSGYGYTF
DNA: TGTGCCAGCAGCTTAATTGTCGGGGCTTATAGCGGCTATGGCTACACCTTC

V: TRBV5-1
length: 16
J: TRBJ2-5
D: TRBD2
size: .
CDR3: CASRPLAGAVGETQYF
DNA: TGCGCCAGCAGACCGCTAGCGGGAGCAGTAGGGGAGACCCAGTACTTC

V: TRBV7-6
length: 14
J: TRBJ2-7
D: TRBD1
size: .
CDR3: CASSTRQGSDEQYF
DNA: TGTGCCAGCAGCACTCGACAGGGGAGCGACGAGCAGTACTTC

V: TRBV5-6
length: 15
J: TRBJ1-2
D: .
size: .
CDR3: CASSSGTAANYGYTF
DNA: TGTGCCAGCAGCTCTGGGACCGCTGCTAACTATGGCTACACCTTC

V: TRBV6-1
length: 15
J: TRBJ1-1
D: .
size: .
CDR3: CASSQTPGSDTEAFF
DNA: TGTGCCAGCAGCCAGACCCCAGGTAGCGACACTGAAGCTTTCTTT

V: TRBV28
length: 15
J: TRBJ1-5
D: TRBD1
size: .
CDR3: CASSYTGGPEQPQHF
DNA: TGTGCCAGCAGTTACACAGGGGGCCCCGAGCAGCCCCAGCATTTT

V: TRBV18
length: 15
J: TRBJ2-7
D: TRBD2
size: many
CDR3: CASSPTQGLAGEQYF
DNA: TGTGCCAGCTCACCTACCCAGGGACTAGCGGGCGAGCAGTACTTC

V: TRBV7-2
length: 13
J: TRBJ1-1
D: .
size: .
CDR3: CASSFASHTEAFF
DNA: TGTGCCAGCAGCTTCGCAAGCCACACTGAAGCTTTCTTT

V: TRBV5-1
length: 13
J: TRBJ1-1
D: .
size: .
CDR3: CASSSIPDTEAFF
DNA: TGCGCCAGCAGCAGCATTCCAGACACTGAAGCTTTCTTT

V: TRBV28
length: 16
J: TRBJ1-2
D: TRBD1
size: .
CDR3: CASSSTGVEVGYGYTF
DNA: TGTGCCAGCAGTTCCACAGGGGTCGAGGTTGGATATGGCTACACCTTC

V: TRBV2
length: 14
J: TRBJ1-5
D: .
size: .
CDR3: CASSGVGGFQPQHF
DNA: TGTGCCAGCAGTGGGGTGGGGGGCTTCCAGCCCCAGCATTTT

V: TRBV5-1
length: 15
J: TRBJ2-2
D: .
size: .
CDR3: CASSLLGSRTGELFF
DNA: TGCGCCAGCAGCTTGTTGGGGAGTAGGACCGGGGAGCTGTTTTTT

V: TRBV4-1
length: 15
J: TRBJ2-3
D: .
size: .
CDR3: CASSQVLLSTDTQYF
DNA: TGCGCCAGCAGCCAAGTTTTGTTGAGTACAGATACGCAGTATTTT

V: TRBV2
length: 11
J: TRBJ2-3
D: .
size: .
CDR3: CASSEGQKLLF
DNA: TGTGCCAGCAGTGAAGGACAGAAACTCCTTTTT

V: TRBV9
length: 16
J: TRBJ2-7
D: TRBD2
size: .
CDR3: CASSVAASGRAYEQYF
DNA: TGTGCCAGCAGCGTAGCGGCTAGCGGGAGGGCCTACGAGCAGTACTTC

V: TRBV30
length: 15
J: TRBJ1-5
D: .
size: few
CDR3: CAWRDGGGRNQPQHF
DNA: TGTGCCTGGAGGGACGGGGGGGGAAGGAATCAGCCCCAGCATTTT

V: TRBV6-5
length: 15
J: TRBJ2-3
D: TRBD1
size: .
CDR3: CASGETGASTDAQYF
DNA: TGTGCCAGCGGAGAGACAGGGGCCTCCACAGATGCGCAGTATTTT

V: TRBV28
length: 12
J: TRBJ1-2
D: .
size: .
CDR3: CASRMLQGPHSF
DNA: TGTGCCAGCAGAATGTTACAGGGTCCACATTCCTTC

V: TRBV5-5
length: 16
J: TRBJ1-1
D: .
size: few
CDR3: CASSPLGLDGLTEAFF
DNA: TGTGCCAGCAGCCCGCTGGGCCTGGACGGCCTAACTGAAGCTTTCTTT

V: TRBV10-3
length: 14
J: TRBJ1-5
D: TRBD1
size: .
CDR3: CAIRGTGDNQPQHF
DNA: TGTGCCATCCGGGGGACAGGGGACAATCAGCCCCAGCATTTT

V: TRBV29-1
length: 13
J: TRBJ2-1
D: TRBD1
size: .
CDR3: CSVDGTGDNEQFF
DNA: TGCAGCGTTGACGGGACAGGCGACAATGAGCAGTTCTTC

V: TRBV30
length: 11
J: TRBJ2-7
D: .
size: .
CDR3: CAWSLSYEQYF
DNA: TGTGCCTGGAGCTTAAGTTACGAGCAGTACTTC

V: TRBV7-9
length: 17
J: TRBJ2-1
D: TRBD2
size: .
CDR3: CASSLASSGLGYNEQFF
DNA: TGTGCCAGCAGCTTAGCGAGTTCGGGACTAGGCTACAATGAGCAGTTCTTC

V: TRBV4-1
length: 15
J: TRBJ2-3
D: .
size: .
CDR3: CASSPPRGGTDTQYF
DNA: TGCGCCAGCAGCCCCCCGAGAGGGGGAACAGATACGCAGTATTTT

V: TRBV4-1
length: 14
J: TRBJ1-5
D: TRBD1
size: .
CDR3: CASSPGQINQPQHF
DNA: TGCGCCAGCAGCCCGGGACAGATCAATCAGCCCCAGCATTTT

V: TRBV7-2
length: 14
J: TRBJ2-5
D: TRBD1
size: .
CDR3: CASSLRTGEVRPYF
DNA: TGTGCCAGCAGCTTAAGGACAGGGGAAGTAAGGCCGTACTTC